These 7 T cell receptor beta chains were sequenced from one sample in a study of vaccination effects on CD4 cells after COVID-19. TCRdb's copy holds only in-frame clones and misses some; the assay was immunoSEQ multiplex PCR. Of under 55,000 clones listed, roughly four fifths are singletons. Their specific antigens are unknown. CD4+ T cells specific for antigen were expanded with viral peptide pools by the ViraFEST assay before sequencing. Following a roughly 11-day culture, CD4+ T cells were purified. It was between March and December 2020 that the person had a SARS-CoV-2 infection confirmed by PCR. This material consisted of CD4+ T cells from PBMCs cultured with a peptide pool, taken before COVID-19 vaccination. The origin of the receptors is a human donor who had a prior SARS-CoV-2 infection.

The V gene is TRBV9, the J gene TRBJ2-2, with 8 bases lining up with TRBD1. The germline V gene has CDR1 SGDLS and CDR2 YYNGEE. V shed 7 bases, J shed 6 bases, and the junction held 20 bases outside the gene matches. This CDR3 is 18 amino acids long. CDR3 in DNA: TGTGCCAGCGGGTCGGTCACCGGACAGGGTAGCGAGGCCGGGGAGCTGTTTTTT. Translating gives CASGSVTGQGSEAGELFF. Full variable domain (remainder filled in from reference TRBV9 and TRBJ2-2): DSGVTQTPKHLITATGQRVTLRCSPRSGDLSVYWYQQSLDQGLQFLIQYYNGEERAKGNILERFSAQQFPDLHSELNLSSLELGDSALYFCASGSVTGQGSEAGELFFGEGSRLTVL.

CDR3 coding DNA: TGTGCCAGCAGCTTATCTGGGTGGGGTAGCGGGGACAATGAGCAGTTCTTC. Amino acids: CASSLSGWGSGDNEQFF. The genes are TRBV7-6 and TRBJ2-1; TRBD2 matches at 8 bases. CDR1 SGHVS and CDR2 FNYEAQ come from the germline V gene. Trimming at V came to 2 bases and at J to 5 bases, leaving 11 bases not matched to a gene. This CDR3 region has 17 residues.

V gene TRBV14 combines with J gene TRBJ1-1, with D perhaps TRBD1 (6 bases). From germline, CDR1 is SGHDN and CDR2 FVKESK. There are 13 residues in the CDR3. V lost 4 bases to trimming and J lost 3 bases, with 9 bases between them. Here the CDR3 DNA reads TGTGCCAGCAGCCCGGGACAATACACTGAAGCTTTCTTT. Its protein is CASSPGQYTEAFF.

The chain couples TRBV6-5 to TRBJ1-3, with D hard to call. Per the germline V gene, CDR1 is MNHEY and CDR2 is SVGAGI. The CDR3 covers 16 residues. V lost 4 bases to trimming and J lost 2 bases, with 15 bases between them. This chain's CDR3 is CASSFRRPRAGNTIYF. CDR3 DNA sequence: TGTGCCAGCAGTTTCCGACGCCCGCGGGCTGGAAACACCATATATTTT.

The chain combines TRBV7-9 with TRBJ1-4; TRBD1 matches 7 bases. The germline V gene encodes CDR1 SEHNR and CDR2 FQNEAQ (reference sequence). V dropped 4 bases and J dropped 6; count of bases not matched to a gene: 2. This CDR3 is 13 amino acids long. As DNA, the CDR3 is TGTGCCAGCAGCTCCACAGGGGATGAAAAACTGTTTTTT. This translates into CASSSTGDEKLFF.

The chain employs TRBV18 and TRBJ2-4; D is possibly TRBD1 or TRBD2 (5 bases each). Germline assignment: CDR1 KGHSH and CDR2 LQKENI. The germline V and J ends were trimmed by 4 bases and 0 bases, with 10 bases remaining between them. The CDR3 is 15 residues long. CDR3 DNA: TGTGCCAGCTCACAGTTTGGGGGAGCCAAAAACATTCAGTACTTC. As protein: CASSQFGGAKNIQYF.

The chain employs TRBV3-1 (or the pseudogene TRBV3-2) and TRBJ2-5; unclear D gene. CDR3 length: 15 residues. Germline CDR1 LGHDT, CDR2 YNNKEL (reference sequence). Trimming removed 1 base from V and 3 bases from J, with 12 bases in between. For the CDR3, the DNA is TGTGCCAGCAGCCAAGCCGGCGGCTACGAAGAGACCCAGTACTTC. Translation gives CASSQAGGYEETQYF.